This T cell receptor beta chain was observed in a study of Ad26.COV2.S vaccination and SARS-CoV-2 variants. From germline, CDR1 is MNHEY and CDR2 SMNVEV (reference sequence). The CDR3 runs to 15 residues. Trimming removed 5 bases from V and 6 bases from J; junction bases left unmatched: 7. Treatment given: some 20 received Ad26.COV2.S at low or high dose, single or two shots; roughly five received placebo; per-sample allocation not given. Vaccine and placebo recipients were sampled on day 63 after the first injection. Using immunoSEQ multiplex PCR, the repertoire was profiled, and TCRdb retains in-frame clones only, with some absent. The data show 380,000 or so clones, 75% to 90% seen once.

Sequencing used peripheral blood, obtained in a trial of Ad26.COV2.S vaccine versus placebo. The gene calls are TRBV27 and TRBJ2-2; 9 nucleotides match TRBD1. The TCR comes from a person between 18 and 65 years old who received the Ad26.COV2.S COVID-19 vaccine or a placebo. The DNA for the CDR3 is TGTGCCAGCAGTCCGACAGGGGGATACCCCGGGGAGCTGTTTTTT. It yields the protein CASSPTGGYPGELFF.